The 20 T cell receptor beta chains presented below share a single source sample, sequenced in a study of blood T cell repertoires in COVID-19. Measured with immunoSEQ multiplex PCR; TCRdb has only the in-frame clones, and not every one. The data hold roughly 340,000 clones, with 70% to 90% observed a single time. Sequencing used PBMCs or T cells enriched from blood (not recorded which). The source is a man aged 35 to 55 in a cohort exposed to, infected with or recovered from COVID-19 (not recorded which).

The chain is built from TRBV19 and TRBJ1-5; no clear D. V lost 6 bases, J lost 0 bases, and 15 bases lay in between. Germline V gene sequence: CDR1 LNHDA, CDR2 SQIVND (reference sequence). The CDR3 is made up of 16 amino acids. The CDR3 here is CASSGRVVGSNQPQHF. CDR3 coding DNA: TGTGCCAGTAGCGGCCGGGTGGTCGGTAGCAATCAGCCCCAGCATTTT.

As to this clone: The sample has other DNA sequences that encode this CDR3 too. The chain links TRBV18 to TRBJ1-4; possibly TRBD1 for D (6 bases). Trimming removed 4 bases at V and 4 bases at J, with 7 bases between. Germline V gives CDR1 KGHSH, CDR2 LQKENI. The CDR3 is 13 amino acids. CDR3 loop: CASSRGRNEKLFF. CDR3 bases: TGTGCCAGCTCACGGGGGCGTAATGAAAAACTGTTTTTT.

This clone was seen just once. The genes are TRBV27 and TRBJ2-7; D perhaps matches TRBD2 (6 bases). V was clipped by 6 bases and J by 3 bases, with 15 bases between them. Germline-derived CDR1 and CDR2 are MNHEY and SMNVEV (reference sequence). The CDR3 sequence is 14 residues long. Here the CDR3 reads CASSLRDSYYEQYF. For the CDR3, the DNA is TGTGCCAGCAGCTTAAGGGACTCTTACTACGAGCAGTACTTC.

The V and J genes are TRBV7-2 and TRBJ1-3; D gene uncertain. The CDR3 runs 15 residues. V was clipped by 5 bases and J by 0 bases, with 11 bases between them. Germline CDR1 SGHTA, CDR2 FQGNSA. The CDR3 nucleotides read TGTGCCAGCAGCCGCCCGCCAGGCTCTGGAAACACCATATATTTT. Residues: CASSRPPGSGNTIYF.

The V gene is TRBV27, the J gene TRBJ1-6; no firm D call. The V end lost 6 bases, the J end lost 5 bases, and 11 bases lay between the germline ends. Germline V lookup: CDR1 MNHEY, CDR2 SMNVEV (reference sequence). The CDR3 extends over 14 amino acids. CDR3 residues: CASSRLGDNSPLHF. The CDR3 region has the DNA TGTGCCAGCAGCCGACTCGGGGATAATTCACCCCTCCACTTT.

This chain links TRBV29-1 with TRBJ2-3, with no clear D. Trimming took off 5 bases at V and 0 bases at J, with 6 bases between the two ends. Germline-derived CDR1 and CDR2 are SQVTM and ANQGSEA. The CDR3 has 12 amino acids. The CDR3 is CSVPTSTDTQYF. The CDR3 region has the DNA TGCAGCGTTCCAACTAGCACAGATACGCAGTATTTT.

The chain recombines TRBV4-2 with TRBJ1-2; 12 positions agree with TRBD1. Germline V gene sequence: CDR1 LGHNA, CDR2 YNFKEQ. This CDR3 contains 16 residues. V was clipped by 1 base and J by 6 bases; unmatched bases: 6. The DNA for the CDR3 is TGTGCCAGCAGCCAAGTGGGGACAGGGGGCAATGATGGCTACACCTTC. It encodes CASSQVGTGGNDGYTF.

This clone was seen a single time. CDR3 DNA sequence: TGTGCCAGTAGTATGTGGCGGAGGGCCTACAATGAGCAGTTCTTC. This codes for CASSMWRRAYNEQFF. The chain recombines TRBV19 with TRBJ2-1, with D perhaps TRBD2 (6 bases). The CDR3 contains 15 residues. Between the trimmed V and J ends, which lost 3 bases and 2 bases, there was a span of 11 bases. Germline assignment: CDR1 LNHDA and CDR2 SQIVND (reference sequence).

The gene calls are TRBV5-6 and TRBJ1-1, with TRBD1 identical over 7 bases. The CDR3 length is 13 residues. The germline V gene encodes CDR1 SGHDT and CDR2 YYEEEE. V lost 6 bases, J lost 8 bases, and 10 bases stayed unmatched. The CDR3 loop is CASNYRQGREAFF. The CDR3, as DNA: TGTGCCAGCAACTACAGACAGGGCCGGGAAGCTTTCTTT.

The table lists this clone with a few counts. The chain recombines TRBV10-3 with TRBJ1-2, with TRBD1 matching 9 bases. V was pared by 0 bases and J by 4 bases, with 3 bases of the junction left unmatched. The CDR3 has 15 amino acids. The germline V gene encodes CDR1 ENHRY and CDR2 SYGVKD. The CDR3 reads CAISESLTGGYGYTF. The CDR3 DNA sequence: TGTGCCATCAGTGAGTCCTTGACAGGGGGCTATGGCTACACCTTC.

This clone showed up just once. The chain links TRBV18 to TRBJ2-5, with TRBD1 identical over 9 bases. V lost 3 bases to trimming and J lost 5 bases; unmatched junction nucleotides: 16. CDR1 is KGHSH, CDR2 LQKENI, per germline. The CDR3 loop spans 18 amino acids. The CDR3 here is CASSPPGQGFHQYETQYF. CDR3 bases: TGTGCCAGCTCACCTCCGGGACAGGGCTTCCACCAATACGAGACCCAGTACTTC.

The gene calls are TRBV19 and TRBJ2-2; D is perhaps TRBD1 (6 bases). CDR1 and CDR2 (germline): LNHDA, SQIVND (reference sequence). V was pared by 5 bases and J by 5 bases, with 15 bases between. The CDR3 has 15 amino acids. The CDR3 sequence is CASSYQGTGTGELFF. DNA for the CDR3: TGTGCCAGTAGTTACCAGGGGACGGGAACCGGGGAGCTGTTTTTT.

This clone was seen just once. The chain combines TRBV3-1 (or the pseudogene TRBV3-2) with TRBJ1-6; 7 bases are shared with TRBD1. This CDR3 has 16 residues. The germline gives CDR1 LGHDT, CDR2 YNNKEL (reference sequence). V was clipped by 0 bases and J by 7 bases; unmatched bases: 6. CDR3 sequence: CASSQEEDRWNSPLHF. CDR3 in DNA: TGTGCCAGCAGCCAAGAAGAGGACAGGTGGAATTCACCCCTCCACTTT.

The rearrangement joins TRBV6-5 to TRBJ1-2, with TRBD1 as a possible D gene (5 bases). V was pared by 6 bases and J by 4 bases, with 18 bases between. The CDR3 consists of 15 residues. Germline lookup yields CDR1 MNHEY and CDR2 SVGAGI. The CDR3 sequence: CASRERAAGVYGYTF. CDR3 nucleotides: TGTGCCAGCAGGGAGAGGGCGGCGGGGGTCTATGGCTACACCTTC.

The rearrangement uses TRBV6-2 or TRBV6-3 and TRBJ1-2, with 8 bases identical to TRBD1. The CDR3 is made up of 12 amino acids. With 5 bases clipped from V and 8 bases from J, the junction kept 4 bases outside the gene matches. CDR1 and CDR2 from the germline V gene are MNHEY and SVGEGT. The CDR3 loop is CASSQGAYGYTF. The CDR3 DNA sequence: TGTGCCAGCAGTCAGGGGGCCTACGGCTACACCTTC.

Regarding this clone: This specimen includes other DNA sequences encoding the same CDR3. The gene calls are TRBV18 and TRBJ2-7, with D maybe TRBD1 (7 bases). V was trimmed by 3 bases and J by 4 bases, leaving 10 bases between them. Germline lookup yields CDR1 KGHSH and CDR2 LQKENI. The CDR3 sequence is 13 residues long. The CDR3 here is CASSPPGGYEQYF. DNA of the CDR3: TGTGCCAGCTCACCTCCAGGGGGGTACGAGCAGTACTTC.

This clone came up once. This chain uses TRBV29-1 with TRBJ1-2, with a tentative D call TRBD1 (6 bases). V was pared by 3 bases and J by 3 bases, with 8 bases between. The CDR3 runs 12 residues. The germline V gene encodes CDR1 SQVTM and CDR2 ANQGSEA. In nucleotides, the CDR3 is TGCAGCGTTGATTGGGGGCACTATGGCTACACCTTC. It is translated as CSVDWGHYGYTF.

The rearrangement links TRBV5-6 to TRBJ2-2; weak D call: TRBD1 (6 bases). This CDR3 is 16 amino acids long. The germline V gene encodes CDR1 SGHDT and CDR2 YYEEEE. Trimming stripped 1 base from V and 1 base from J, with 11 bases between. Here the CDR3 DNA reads TGTGCCAGCAGCTTGATGAGGACAGTGAACACCGGGGAGCTGTTTTTT. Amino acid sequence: CASSLMRTVNTGELFF.

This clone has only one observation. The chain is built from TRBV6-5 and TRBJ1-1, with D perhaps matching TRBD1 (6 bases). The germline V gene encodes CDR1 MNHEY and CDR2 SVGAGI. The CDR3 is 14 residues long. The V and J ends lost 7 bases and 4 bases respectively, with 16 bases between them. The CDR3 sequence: CASNYGQTLTEAFF. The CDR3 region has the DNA TGTGCCAGCAACTACGGACAGACTCTCACTGAAGCTTTCTTT.

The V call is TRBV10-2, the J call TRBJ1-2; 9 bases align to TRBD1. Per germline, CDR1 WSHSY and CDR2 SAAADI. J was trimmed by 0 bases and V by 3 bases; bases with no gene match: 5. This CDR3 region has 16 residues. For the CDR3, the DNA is TGCGCCAGCAGTGAAGGGACAGGGAATGCTAACTATGGCTACACCTTC. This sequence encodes CASSEGTGNANYGYTF.